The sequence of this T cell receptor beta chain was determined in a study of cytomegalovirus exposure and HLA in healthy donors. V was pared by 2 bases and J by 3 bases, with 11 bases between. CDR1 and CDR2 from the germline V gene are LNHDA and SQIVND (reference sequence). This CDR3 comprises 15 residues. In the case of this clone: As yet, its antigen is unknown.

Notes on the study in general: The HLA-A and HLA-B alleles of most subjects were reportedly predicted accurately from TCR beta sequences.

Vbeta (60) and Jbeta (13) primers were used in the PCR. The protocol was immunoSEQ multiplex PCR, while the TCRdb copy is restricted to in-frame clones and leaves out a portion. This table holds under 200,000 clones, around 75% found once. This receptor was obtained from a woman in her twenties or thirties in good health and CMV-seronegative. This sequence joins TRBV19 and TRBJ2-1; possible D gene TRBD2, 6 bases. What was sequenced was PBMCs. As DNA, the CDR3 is TGTGCCAGTAGTATACTCGGGGGAGGCTACAATGAGCAGTTCTTC. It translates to CASSILGGGYNEQFF.